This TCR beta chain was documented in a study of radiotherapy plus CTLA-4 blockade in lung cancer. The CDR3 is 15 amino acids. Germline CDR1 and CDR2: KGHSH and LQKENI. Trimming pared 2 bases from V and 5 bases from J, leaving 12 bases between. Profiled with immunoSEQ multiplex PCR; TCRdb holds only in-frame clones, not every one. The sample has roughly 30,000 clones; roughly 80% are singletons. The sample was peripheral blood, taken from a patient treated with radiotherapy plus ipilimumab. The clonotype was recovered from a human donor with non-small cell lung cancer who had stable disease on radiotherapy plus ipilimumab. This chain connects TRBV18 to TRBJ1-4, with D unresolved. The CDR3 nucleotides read TGTGCCAGCTCACCAACGCAGTATGGCAATGAAAAACTGTTTTTT. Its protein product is CASSPTQYGNEKLFF.